The next 27 T cell receptor beta chains were all read from a single sample in a study of cytomegalovirus exposure and HLA in healthy donors. Method: immunoSEQ multiplex PCR; TCRdb's copy keeps in-frame clones and lacks some. The table shows about 120,000 clones, with under 90% occurring only once. The specimen sequenced was PBMCs. Source of these receptors: a woman aged 30 to 39 in good health and CMV-seronegative.

V is TRBV7-6 and J is TRBJ1-4, with D tentatively TRBD1 (6 bases). Germline assignment: CDR1 SGHVS and CDR2 FNYEAQ. The CDR3 consists of 15 residues. V was shortened by 1 base and J by 4 bases, with 10 bases between the two germline ends. Here the CDR3 reads CASSLGDMDNEKLFF. CDR3 DNA sequence: TGTGCCAGCAGCTTAGGGGACATGGATAATGAAAAACTGTTTTTT.

The CDR3 DNA reads as TGTGCCAGCAGCTTAGATTCGGGTAGAGATGGCTACACCTTC. As protein: CASSLDSGRDGYTF. This sequence joins TRBV11-2 and TRBJ1-2; D gene uncertain. V was pared by 0 bases and J by 6 bases, with 11 bases between. The CDR3 is 14 residues long. Germline-derived CDR1 and CDR2 are SGHAT and FQNNGV.

This sequence joins TRBV19 and TRBJ1-1, with 11 bases aligning to TRBD1. The germline gives CDR1 LNHDA, CDR2 SQIVND (reference sequence). Trimming at V came to 4 bases and at J to 0 bases, leaving 1 base not matched to a gene. This CDR3 contains 15 residues. This CDR3 reads CASSRDRGMNTEAFF. DNA of the CDR3: TGTGCCAGTAGTAGGGACAGGGGGATGAACACTGAAGCTTTCTTT.

This clone came up once. This chain uses TRBV2 with TRBJ1-5; no firm D call. The germline V gene encodes CDR1 SNHLY and CDR2 FYNNEI. V was shortened by 0 bases and J by 0 bases, with 6 bases between the two germline ends. The CDR3 has 15 amino acids. In DNA form, the CDR3 reads TGTGCCAGCAGTGAAGCGCGGGGTAGCAATCAGCCCCAGCATTTT. Its protein product is CASSEARGSNQPQHF.

The genes are TRBV2 and TRBJ1-1; D call uncertain. The V gene lost 6 bases and the J gene lost 5 bases, with 13 bases spanning the gap. There are 13 residues in the CDR3. CDR1 is SNHLY, CDR2 FYNNEI, per germline. The CDR3: CASSLSTETEAFF. In DNA form, the CDR3 reads TGTGCCAGCAGCCTGAGCACCGAAACTGAAGCTTTCTTT.

This clone turned up a few times. CDR3 nucleotide sequence: TGTGCCAGTAGTGATACCGGGAGTGAAGCTTTCTTT. This encodes CASSDTGSEAFF. The chain recombines TRBV19 with TRBJ1-1, with no clear D. The CDR3 covers 12 residues. Germline CDR1 LNHDA, CDR2 SQIVND (reference sequence). Trimming removed 5 bases from V and 7 bases from J, with 11 bases in between.

The CDR3 DNA follows: TGTGCCAGCAGTTTAAAGGGGGTAAACTATGGCTACACCTTC. This sequence encodes CASSLKGVNYGYTF. The chain uses TRBV27 and TRBJ1-2; D is possibly TRBD1 (6 bases). The CDR3 totals 14 residues. The V gene's germline CDR1 is MNHEY and CDR2 SMNVEV (reference sequence). V lost 2 bases, J lost 2 bases, and 9 bases lay in between.

The chain links TRBV6-5 to TRBJ1-1; maybe TRBD1 (6 bases). V lost 0 bases and J lost 1, with 9 bases in between. CDR1 and CDR2 (germline): MNHEY, SVGAGI. The CDR3 runs to 15 residues. CDR3 nucleotide sequence: TGTGCCAGCAGTTACTCGGGGACAAAGAACACTGAAGCTTTCTTT. This gives the protein CASSYSGTKNTEAFF.

V gene TRBV5-5 combines with J gene TRBJ2-7; 8 bases agree with TRBD1. Germline V gene data show CDR1 as SGHKS and CDR2 as YYEKEE (reference sequence). The CDR3 sequence is 14 residues long. Trimming at V came to 2 bases and at J to 5 bases, leaving 6 bases not matched to a gene. The DNA for the CDR3 is TGTGCCAGCAGCTTCTACCAGGGGGCTCACGAGCAGTACTTC. Translated: CASSFYQGAHEQYF.

In its sample, this clone was seen a few times. The same CDR3 arises from other DNA sequences in this sample as well. The V and J genes are TRBV29-1 and TRBJ2-5; 7 bases are a match to TRBD1. CDR3 length: 13 amino acids. CDR1 is SQVTM and CDR2 is ANQGSEA in the germline V gene. The V segment lost 7 bases and the J segment 5 bases; nucleotides outside the gene matches: 10. The CDR3 loop reads CSAPQLRGETQYF. CDR3 nucleotide sequence: TGCAGCGCTCCCCAACTCAGGGGGGAGACCCAGTACTTC. The variable domain in full, with the rest retrieved from reference TRBV29-1 and TRBJ2-5, is SAVISQKPSRDICQRGTSLTIQCQVDSQVTMMFWYRQQPGQSLTLIATANQGSEATYESGFVIDKFPISRPNLTFSTLTVSNMSPEDSSIYLCSAPQLRGETQYFGPGTRLLVL.

The chain carries TRBV9 and TRBJ2-2, with D unresolved. Germline CDR1 SGDLS, CDR2 YYNGEE. CDR3 size: 12 residues. The V gene lost 2 bases and the J gene lost 4 bases, with 3 bases spanning the gap. Written as DNA, the CDR3 is TGTGCCAGCAGCGTCGTCACCGGGGAGCTGTTTTTT. It codes for CASSVVTGELFF.

This chain uses TRBV6-6 with TRBJ2-7, with D tentatively TRBD2 (5 bases). Germline loops: CDR1 MNHNY, CDR2 SVGAGI (reference sequence). CDR3 length: 14 amino acids. Between the trimmed V and J ends, which lost 2 bases and 2 bases, there was a span of 10 bases. CDR3 residues: CASSYEGGTYEQYF. Here the CDR3 DNA reads TGTGCCAGCAGTTACGAGGGCGGTACCTACGAGCAGTACTTC.

The chain employs TRBV13 and TRBJ1-1, with 8 nucleotides matching TRBD1. The CDR3 has 14 residues. J gave up 3 bases and V 5 bases, and 5 bases lay outside the gene matches. Germline V lookup: CDR1 PRHDT, CDR2 FYEKMQ (reference sequence). The CDR3 loop reads CASSQDRDDTEAFF. Here the CDR3 DNA reads TGTGCCAGCAGCCAGGACAGGGACGACACTGAAGCTTTCTTT.

This sequence joins TRBV5-1 and TRBJ2-5, with 12 bases aligning to TRBD2. From germline, CDR1 is SGHRS and CDR2 YFSETQ. With V trimmed by 1 base and J by 0 bases, 1 base remained unmatched. This CDR3 is built from 16 residues. The CDR3 region has the DNA TGCGCCAGCAGCTTGCGGACTAGCGGGGACCAAGAGACCCAGTACTTC. As protein: CASSLRTSGDQETQYF.

The chain is built from TRBV27 and TRBJ1-6, with D perhaps TRBD1 (5 bases). Germline V gives CDR1 MNHEY, CDR2 SMNVEV (reference sequence). V was trimmed by 2 bases and J by 7 bases, leaving 12 bases between them. CDR3 size: 15 residues. CDR3: CASSLQYRSNSPLHF. CDR3 bases: TGTGCCAGCAGTTTACAGTACAGGTCGAATTCACCCCTCCACTTT.

The V call is TRBV5-4, the J call TRBJ2-2; the match to TRBD1 covers 7 bases. Germline trimming cut 4 bases from V and 2 bases from J; bases unmatched to any gene: 8. CDR3 length equals 16 residues. Per germline, CDR1 SGHNT and CDR2 YYREEE (reference sequence). This chain's CDR3 is CASSPGGTANTGELFF. The CDR3 DNA is TGTGCCAGCAGCCCCGGTGGGACAGCTAACACCGGGGAGCTGTTTTTT. The whole variable domain, remainder taken from reference TRBV5-4 and TRBJ2-2, is ETGVTQSPTHLIKTRGQQVTLRCSSQSGHNTVSWYQQALGQGPQFIFQYYREEENGRGNFPPRFSGLQFPNYSSELNVNALELDDSALYLCASSPGGTANTGELFFGEGSRLTVL.

The chain uses TRBV2 and TRBJ1-2; D not certain. The CDR3 covers 12 residues. Germline lookup yields CDR1 SNHLY and CDR2 FYNNEI. V dropped 10 bases and J dropped 2 bases, with 11 bases sitting between them. CDR3 in amino acids: CATQAQNYGYTF. CDR3 DNA: TGTGCCACCCAGGCACAGAACTATGGCTACACCTTC. The whole variable domain, filled in from reference TRBV2 and TRBJ1-2, reads EPEVTQTPSHQVTQMGQEVILRCVPISNHLYFYWYRQILGQKVEFLVSFYNNEISEKSEIFDDQFSVERPDGSNFTLKIRSTKLEDSAMYFCATQAQNYGYTFGSGTRLTVV.

This clone was observed a single time. For the CDR3, the DNA is TGTGCCAGCAGTCTCCGACTAGCGGGGGCCTACAATGAGCAGTTCTTC. Translation gives CASSLRLAGAYNEQFF. This rearrangement joins TRBV27 to TRBJ2-1, with 12 bases aligning to TRBD2. The CDR3 is 16 amino acids. In germline, CDR1 is MNHEY, CDR2 SMNVEV (reference sequence). With V trimmed by 5 bases and J by 2 bases, 4 bases remained unmatched.

The rearrangement uses TRBV5-6 and TRBJ1-3; D remains unclear. Trimming pared 3 bases from V and 3 bases from J, leaving 22 bases between. Germline V gives CDR1 SGHDT, CDR2 YYEEEE. The CDR3 loop spans 18 amino acids. Here the CDR3 reads CASSSRSEGPRFGNTIYF. The DNA of the CDR3 is TGTGCCAGCAGCTCCCGGTCCGAGGGTCCAAGGTTTGGAAACACCATATATTTT.

The chain employs TRBV5-4 and TRBJ1-4; D perhaps matches TRBD1 (5 bases). Germline loops: CDR1 SGHNT, CDR2 YYREEE (reference sequence). CDR3 size: 15 residues. Between the trimmed V and J ends, which lost 1 base and 3 bases, there was a span of 10 bases. The CDR3 spells CASSLKSGSNEKLFF. The DNA of the CDR3 is TGTGCCAGCAGCTTGAAGTCAGGGTCTAATGAAAAACTGTTTTTT.

The gene calls are TRBV7-2 and TRBJ1-2; D might be TRBD1 (5 bases). There are 16 residues in the CDR3. Germline values: CDR1 SGHTA, CDR2 FQGNSA. V lost 0 bases, J lost 4 bases, and 15 bases lay in between. DNA of the CDR3: TGTGCCAGCAGCTTAGCGGTTTTTGCAGGGATCTATGGCTACACCTTC. Translated, it gives CASSLAVFAGIYGYTF.

J is TRBJ1-5 and V is TRBV6-1; D remains ambiguous. The CDR3 length is 12 residues. V was trimmed by 1 base and J by 10 bases, leaving 8 bases between them. Germline lookup yields CDR1 MNHNS and CDR2 SASEGT. The CDR3 reads CASSEVVRPQHF. The CDR3 nucleotides read TGTGCCAGCAGTGAAGTAGTGCGACCCCAGCATTTT.

The rearrangement links TRBV7-3 to TRBJ2-3, with D tentatively TRBD2 (5 bases). Between the trimmed V and J ends, which lost 3 bases and 5 bases, there was a span of 12 bases. The CDR3 extends over 14 amino acids. Germline V gene sequence: CDR1 SGHTA, CDR2 FQGTGA. DNA of the CDR3: TGTGCCAGCAGCTTCGTCGGGGTGGGAGATACGCAGTATTTT. Protein sequence: CASSFVGVGDTQYF.

The table lists this clone with a count of one. The V gene is TRBV30, the J gene TRBJ2-5; D possibly corresponds to TRBD1 (6 bases). The CDR3 runs 12 residues. With 5 bases removed from V and 5 bases from J, the gap between germline ends came to 12 bases. CDR1 is GTSNPN and CDR2 is SVGIG in the germline V gene (reference sequence). Here the CDR3 DNA reads TGTGCCTGGGGTACAGGGTGGGAGACCCAGTACTTC. Translated: CAWGTGWETQYF.

The chain couples TRBV2 to TRBJ2-7; TRBD2 aligns across 7 bases. This CDR3 is 13 amino acids long. Germline V gene lookup returns CDR1 SNHLY and CDR2 FYNNEI. After removal of 7 bases from V and 2 bases from J, the junction contained 5 bases not matched to a gene. This CDR3 reads CASTASGPYEQYF. CDR3 DNA sequence: TGTGCCAGCACGGCTAGCGGCCCCTACGAGCAGTACTTC. The full variable domain, its missing parts supplied by reference TRBV2 and TRBJ2-7, is EPEVTQTPSHQVTQMGQEVILRCVPISNHLYFYWYRQILGQKVEFLVSFYNNEISEKSEIFDDQFSVERPDGSNFTLKIRSTKLEDSAMYFCASTASGPYEQYFGPGTRLTVT.

The genes are TRBV5-6 and TRBJ2-1; D is uncertain. Germline V gene sequence: CDR1 SGHDT, CDR2 YYEEEE. The CDR3 covers 12 residues. Between the trimmed V and J ends, which lost 4 bases and 7 bases, there was a span of 9 bases. CDR3 DNA: TGTGCCAGCAGCGTTTCGGAGAATGAGCAGTTCTTC. Its protein is CASSVSENEQFF. The full variable domain, its missing parts supplied by reference TRBV5-6 and TRBJ2-1, is DAGVTQSPTHLIKTRGQQVTLRCSPKSGHDTVSWYQQALGQGPQFIFQYYEEEERQRGNFPDRFSGHQFPNYSSELNVNALLLGDSALYLCASSVSENEQFFGPGTRLTVL.

The chain is built from TRBV4-1 and TRBJ1-2; D is perhaps TRBD1 (5 bases). Trimming took off 1 base at V and 3 bases at J, with 9 bases between the two ends. This CDR3 is 14 amino acids long. Germline V gene data show CDR1 as MGHRA and CDR2 as YSYEKL. CDR3 sequence (DNA): TGCGCCAGCAGCCAAGCGCTAGGGGACTATGGCTACACCTTC. This codes for CASSQALGDYGYTF.